These 8 T cell receptor beta chains originate from one sample sequenced in a study of read filtering for tumor transcriptome and immune sequencing. From roughly 400 ng of RNA, a library with molecular barcoded alpha/delta and beta/gamma adaptors was made. TCRdb recomputed calls from the reads with MiXCR, one row per CDR3 protein. The sample contains over 50,000 distinct CDR3 sequences, around a fifth of which appear only once. The sequenced material came from a population of CD138-negative cells sorted from bone marrow. The source is a donor over 35 with multiple myeloma.

About this clonotype itself: A read error may explain this, as a much larger clone is one base away. The V and J genes are TRBV2 and TRBJ1-5; 8 bases align to TRBD1. V gave up 6 bases and J gave up 2 bases; unmatched junction bases: 6. This CDR3 contains 15 residues. Germline V gives CDR1 SNHLY, CDR2 FYNNEI. The CDR3 coding sequence is TGTGCCAGCAGGACGGACAGGGCGGGCAATCAGCCCCAGCATTTT. It specifies CASRTDRAGNQPQHF.

The sample holds many counts of this clonotype. The genes are TRBV12-3 or TRBV12-4 and TRBJ2-2; D gene unclear. CDR3 length: 15 residues. The V and J ends lost 6 bases and 5 bases respectively, with 16 bases between them. For the CDR3, the DNA is TGTGCCAGCAGCGCCAACGTGGGGTTAACCGGGGAGCTGTTTTTT. Protein: CASSANVGLTGELFF.

This clonotype was observed many times. V is TRBV20-1 and J is TRBJ1-2; the D is unclear. Germline V gives CDR1 DFQATT, CDR2 SNEGSKA (reference sequence). Trimming cost V 2 bases and J 8 bases, with 6 bases left between them. CDR3 length: 10 residues. CDR3 in DNA: TGCAGTGCTAGACTGGGCGGCTACACCTTC. Translating gives CSARLGGYTF.

This clonotype has only a few counts. The J gene is TRBJ2-5, the V gene TRBV5-1; D is possibly TRBD1 (5 bases). Germline lookup yields CDR1 SGHRS and CDR2 YFSETQ. V shed 0 bases and J shed 1 base, with 10 bases lying between them. This CDR3 has 15 amino acids. Written as DNA, the CDR3 is TGCGCCAGCAGCTTGGAAGGGGTCAGCCAAGAGACCCAGTACTTC. Its protein is CASSLEGVSQETQYF.

In its sample, this clonotype was seen many times. The chain carries TRBV12-3 or TRBV12-4 and TRBJ2-7; 7 bases fit TRBD2. The CDR3 length is 13 residues. With V trimmed by 5 bases and J by 6 bases, 7 bases remained unmatched. Here the CDR3 DNA reads TGTGCCAGCAGTCCCCTGTCGGGGGGCGAGCAGTACTTC. Its protein is CASSPLSGGEQYF.

J is TRBJ1-1 and V is TRBV21-1; TRBD1, the table's D call, was not compared with the DNA. TRBV21-1 is described as a pseudogene. CDR3 length: 17 amino acids. In DNA, the CDR3 is TGTGCCAGCAGCAGATTCACAGGGGGCGATTTGAACACTGAAGCTTTCTTT. This encodes CASSRFTGGDLNTEAFF.

Concerning this clonotype itself: This may come from a read error, since a much larger clone is one base off. J is TRBJ2-2 and V is TRBV28, with no clear D. Germline V CDR1 and CDR2: MDHEN, SYDVKM. The CDR3 runs to 15 residues. Trimming pared 4 bases from V and 3 bases from J, leaving 12 bases between. The chain's CDR3 is CASSCAGRHTGELFF. The CDR3 DNA reads TGTGCCAGCAGTTGTGCCGGTAGACACACCGGGGAGCTGTTTTTT. The full variable domain, its missing parts supplied by reference TRBV28 and TRBJ2-2, is DVKVTQSSRYLVKRTGEKVFLECVQDMDHENMFWYRQDPGLGLRLIYFSYDVKMKEKGDIPEGYSVSREKKERFSLILESASTNQTSMYLCASSCAGRHTGELFFGEGSRLTVL.

This clonotype was recorded many times. The chain uses TRBV14 and TRBJ1-1; a possible D gene is TRBD1 (5 bases). This CDR3 region has 15 residues. Germline V CDR1 and CDR2: SGHDN, FVKESK. The ends were cut back, 0 bases at V and 0 bases at J, with 8 bases in the middle. CDR3 sequence: CASSQERGMNTEAFF. CDR3 bases: TGTGCCAGCAGCCAAGAAAGGGGCATGAACACTGAAGCTTTCTTT.